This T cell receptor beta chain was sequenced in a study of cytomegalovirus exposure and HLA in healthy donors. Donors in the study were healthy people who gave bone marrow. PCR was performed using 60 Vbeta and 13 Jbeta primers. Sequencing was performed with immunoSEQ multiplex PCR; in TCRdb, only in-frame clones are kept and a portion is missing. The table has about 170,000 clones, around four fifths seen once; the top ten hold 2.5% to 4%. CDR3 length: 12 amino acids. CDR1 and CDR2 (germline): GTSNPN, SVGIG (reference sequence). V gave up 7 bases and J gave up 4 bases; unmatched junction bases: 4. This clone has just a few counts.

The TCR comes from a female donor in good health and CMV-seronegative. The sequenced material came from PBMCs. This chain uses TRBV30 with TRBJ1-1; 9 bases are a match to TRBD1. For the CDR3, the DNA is TGTGCCTACCACAGGGGGCTCACTGAAGCTTTCTTT. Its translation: CAYHRGLTEAFF.